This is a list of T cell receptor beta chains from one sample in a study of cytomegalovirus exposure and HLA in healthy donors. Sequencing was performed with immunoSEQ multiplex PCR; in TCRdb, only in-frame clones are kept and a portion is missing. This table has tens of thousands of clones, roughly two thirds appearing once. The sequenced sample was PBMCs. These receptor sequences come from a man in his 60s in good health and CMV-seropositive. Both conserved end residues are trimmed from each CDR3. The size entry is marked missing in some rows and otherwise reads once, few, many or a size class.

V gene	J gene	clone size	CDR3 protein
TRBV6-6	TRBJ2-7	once	ASSPGGSYEQY
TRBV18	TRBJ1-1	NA	ASSPHRDSEAF
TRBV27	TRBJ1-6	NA	ASSSFSLGSPLH
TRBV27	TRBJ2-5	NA	ASSPSPTGERETQY
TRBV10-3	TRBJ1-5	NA	AISVEAQDNQPQH
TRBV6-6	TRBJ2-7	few	ASERLVGYEQY
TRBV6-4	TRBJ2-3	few	ASSGGAPTDTQY
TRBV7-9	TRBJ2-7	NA	ASSSGGGTDLRQY
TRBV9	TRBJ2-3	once	ASSVDGRDTQY
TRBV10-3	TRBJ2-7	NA	AISESAVTGSYEQY
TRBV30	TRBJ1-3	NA	AWSEGVTEMGSTIY
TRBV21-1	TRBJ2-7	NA	ASSKVVGQGPTYEQY
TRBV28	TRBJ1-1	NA	ASSASGQGNTEAF
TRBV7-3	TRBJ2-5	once	ASSLTRGSWETQY
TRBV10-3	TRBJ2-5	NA	AISEGEGEETQY